This passage covers 17 T cell receptor beta chains from one sample sequenced in a study of control samples from healthy donors and cancer patients. The assay was immunoSEQ multiplex PCR, and TCRdb's table has in-frame clones only and misses some. The repertoire holds about 110,000 clones, 82% seen once, with 6% to 8% in the top ten. The sample consisted of blood. These receptors were collected from a man aged 18 to 35 in good health.

The rearrangement links TRBV5-1 to TRBJ1-6; D not resolved. The V gene lost 4 bases and the J gene lost 2 bases, with 13 bases spanning the gap. This CDR3 has 16 amino acids. Germline V CDR1 and CDR2: SGHRS, YFSETQ. The CDR3 nucleotides read TGCGCCAGCAGCGTATATGCCGGGACCTATAATTCACCCCTCCACTTT. Protein sequence: CASSVYAGTYNSPLHF. Full variable domain (outside the CDR3, taken from reference TRBV5-1 and TRBJ1-6): KAGVTQTPRYLIKTRGQQVTLSCSPISGHRSVSWYQQTPGQGLQFLFEYFSETQRNKGNFPGRFSGRQFSNSRSEMNVSTLELGDSALYLCASSVYAGTYNSPLHFGNGTRLTVT.

V gene TRBV19 combines with J gene TRBJ1-2; 9 bases are shared with TRBD1. CDR3 size: 13 residues. CDR1 LNHDA and CDR2 SQIVND come from the germline V gene (reference sequence). Trimming took 6 bases from V and 4 from J; bases not matched to a gene: 3. The CDR3 coding sequence is TGTGCCAGTAGCACAGGGGGCGGCTATGGCTACACCTTC. Amino acids: CASSTGGGYGYTF.

The chain uses TRBV28 and TRBJ2-3, with D maybe TRBD2 (5 bases). CDR3 length: 16 residues. CDR1 and CDR2 (germline): MDHEN, SYDVKM. Trimming removed 3 bases from V and 1 base from J, with 14 bases in between. The CDR3 region is CASSLRAVKGTDTQYF. CDR3 nucleotides: TGTGCCAGCAGTTTGAGGGCAGTAAAGGGCACAGATACGCAGTATTTT.

The chain carries TRBV4-3 and TRBJ2-3; 13 nucleotides agree with TRBD2. Losses at the gene ends were 5 bases for V and 6 bases for J; bases not matched to a gene: 17. The CDR3 is 19 amino acids. In germline, CDR1 is LGHNA, CDR2 YSLEER. This chain's CDR3 is CASSEKLPGLAGSWDTQYF. The CDR3, as DNA: TGCGCCAGCAGCGAGAAACTCCCGGGACTAGCGGGATCCTGGGATACGCAGTATTTT.

V usage is TRBV5-1 and J usage is TRBJ1-2, with D possibly matching TRBD1 (6 bases). CDR1 is SGHRS and CDR2 is YFSETQ in the germline V gene. V lost 4 bases, J lost 8 bases, and 12 bases lay in between. The length of the CDR3 is 12 residues. The CDR3 here is CASSPGGLGYTF. The CDR3 DNA is TGCGCCAGCAGCCCCGGGGGCTTAGGCTACACCTTC.

CDR3 in DNA: TGTGCCAGCAGTGAATACGGAAACGATCAGCCCCAGCATTTT. Its protein product is CASSEYGNDQPQHF. This rearrangement joins TRBV25-1 to TRBJ1-5; D is uncertain. The V and J ends lost 0 bases and 5 bases respectively, with 8 bases between them. There are 14 residues in the CDR3. Germline V lookup: CDR1 MGHDK, CDR2 SYGVNS.

The gene calls are TRBV18 and TRBJ2-4; TRBD1 aligns across 11 bases. The CDR3 loop spans 16 amino acids. V shed 3 bases, J shed 0 bases, and the junction held 1 base outside the gene matches. Germline CDR1 is KGHSH and CDR2 is LQKENI. As DNA, the CDR3 is TGTGCCAGCTCACCGGGACAGGGGGTAGCCAAAAACATTCAGTACTTC. Protein: CASSPGQGVAKNIQYF.

V is TRBV5-6 and J is TRBJ2-5, with D perhaps matching TRBD1 (5 bases). The CDR3 totals 14 residues. V was trimmed by 1 base and J by 3 bases, leaving 10 bases between them. The V gene's germline CDR1 is SGHDT and CDR2 YYEEEE. The CDR3 DNA is TGTGCCAGCAGCTTGCTAGGGGCCGAAGAGACCCAGTACTTC. Its protein is CASSLLGAEETQYF.

This clone was seen only a few times. The DNA for the CDR3 is TGTGCCAGCAGTCCCAGGGACCTACCGGGAGGCTACACCTTC. As protein: CASSPRDLPGGYTF. This rearrangement joins TRBV28 to TRBJ1-2; possibly TRBD1 for D (5 bases). The CDR3 spans 14 residues. Per the germline V gene, CDR1 is MDHEN and CDR2 is SYDVKM. Trimming removed 5 bases at V and 8 bases at J, with 18 bases between.

The J gene is TRBJ1-4, the V gene TRBV5-1; D may be TRBD1 (5 bases). V gave up 4 bases and J gave up 6 bases, with 16 bases separating them. Germline CDR1 SGHRS, CDR2 YFSETQ. This CDR3 has 15 amino acids. This chain's CDR3 is CASSPYRDSDEKLFF. The CDR3 DNA is TGCGCCAGCAGCCCGTACCGGGACTCGGATGAAAAACTGTTTTTT. The whole variable domain, filled in from reference TRBV5-1 and TRBJ1-4, reads KAGVTQTPRYLIKTRGQQVTLSCSPISGHRSVSWYQQTPGQGLQFLFEYFSETQRNKGNFPGRFSGRQFSNSRSEMNVSTLELGDSALYLCASSPYRDSDEKLFFGSGTQLSVL.

The rearrangement joins TRBV11-2 to TRBJ1-2, with D unclear. V was clipped by 5 bases and J by 4 bases, with 14 bases between them. Germline-derived CDR1 and CDR2 are SGHAT and FQNNGV. The CDR3 covers 14 residues. This chain's CDR3 is CASSPDTPPYGYTF. The CDR3 DNA is TGTGCCAGCAGCCCAGACACCCCTCCCTATGGCTACACCTTC.

The V call is TRBV10-1, the J call TRBJ2-5, with TRBD2 identical over 7 bases. The CDR3 totals 15 residues. The J segment lost 6 bases and the V segment lost 2 bases, leaving 9 bases of the junction unmatched. From germline, CDR1 is WNHNN and CDR2 SYGVQD (reference sequence). CDR3 nucleotides: TGCGCCAGCAGTGAGGATTCTAGCGGTCTCAAGACCCAGTACTTC. It codes for CASSEDSSGLKTQYF.

V and J are TRBV30 and TRBJ2-5; unclear D gene. The CDR3 runs 12 residues. V was pared by 0 bases and J by 5 bases, with 7 bases between. The germline gives CDR1 GTSNPN, CDR2 SVGIG (reference sequence). The CDR3 protein is CAWSVDGETQYF. CDR3 DNA: TGTGCCTGGAGTGTCGACGGGGAGACCCAGTACTTC.

The chain employs TRBV12-3 or TRBV12-4 and TRBJ2-7; 7 nucleotides line up with TRBD1. CDR3 length: 13 amino acids. V trimming: 3 bases; J trimming: 1 base; junction bases outside the gene matches: 0. CDR3 coding DNA: TGTGCCAGCAGTTTGGGACAGTCCTACGAGCAGTACTTC. This codes for CASSLGQSYEQYF.

This sequence joins TRBV6-6 and TRBJ1-3; D gene unclear. Looked up from germline, CDR1 is MNHNY and CDR2 is SVGAGI (reference sequence). V gave up 0 bases and J gave up 4 bases, with 7 bases separating them. This CDR3 has 14 amino acids. In DNA form, the CDR3 reads TGTGCCAGCAGTTACTCCGAGTACGGAAACACCATATATTTT. Protein: CASSYSEYGNTIYF.

This clone turned up a few times. The chain has TRBV9 and TRBJ1-5; D uncertain. CDR3 length equals 14 residues. V was shortened by 3 bases and J by 0 bases, with 7 bases between the two germline ends. Germline loops: CDR1 SGDLS, CDR2 YYNGEE. DNA of the CDR3: TGTGCCAGCAGCGCGGACGCTAGCAATCAGCCCCAGCATTTT. It specifies CASSADASNQPQHF.

The chain couples TRBV9 to TRBJ2-3; D perhaps matches TRBD2 (6 bases). This CDR3 is built from 20 residues. With 0 bases removed from V and 0 bases from J, the gap between germline ends came to 23 bases. CDR1 is SGDLS and CDR2 is YYNGEE in the germline V gene. This chain's CDR3 is CASSVEPGGVAFSSTDTQYF. CDR3 nucleotide sequence: TGTGCCAGCAGCGTAGAGCCCGGAGGGGTAGCCTTCTCTAGCACAGATACGCAGTATTTT.